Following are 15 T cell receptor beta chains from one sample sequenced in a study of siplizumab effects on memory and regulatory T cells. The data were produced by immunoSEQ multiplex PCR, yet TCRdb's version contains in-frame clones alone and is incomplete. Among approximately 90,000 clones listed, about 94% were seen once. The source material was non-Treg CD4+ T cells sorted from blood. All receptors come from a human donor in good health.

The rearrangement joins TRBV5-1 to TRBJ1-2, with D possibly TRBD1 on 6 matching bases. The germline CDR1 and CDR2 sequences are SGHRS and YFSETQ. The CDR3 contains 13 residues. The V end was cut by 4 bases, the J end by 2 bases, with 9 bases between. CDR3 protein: CASSPTGNYGYTF. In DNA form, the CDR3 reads TGCGCCAGCAGCCCGACAGGCAACTATGGCTACACCTTC.

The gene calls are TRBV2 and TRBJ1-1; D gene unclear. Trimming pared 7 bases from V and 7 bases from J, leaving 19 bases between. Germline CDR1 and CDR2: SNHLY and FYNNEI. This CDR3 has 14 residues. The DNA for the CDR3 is TGTGCCAGCACTCAAGTTGAGGGTTCTGGTGAAGCTTTCTTT. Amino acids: CASTQVEGSGEAFF.

Here the CDR3 reads CSGRDRPQETQYF. CDR3 DNA sequence: TGCAGCGGCCGGGACAGGCCCCAAGAGACCCAGTACTTC. The J gene is TRBJ2-5, the V gene TRBV29-1; 8 nucleotides align to TRBD1. Germline values: CDR1 SQVTM, CDR2 ANQGSEA. CDR3 length: 13 residues. Unmatched junction bases numbered 5, after V lost 7 bases and J lost 1 base.

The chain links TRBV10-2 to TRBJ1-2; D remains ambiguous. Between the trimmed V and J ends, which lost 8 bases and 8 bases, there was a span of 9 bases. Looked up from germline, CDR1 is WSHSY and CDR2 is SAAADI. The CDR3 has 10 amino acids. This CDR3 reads CASGMRGYTF. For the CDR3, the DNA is TGCGCCAGCGGGATGAGAGGCTACACCTTC.

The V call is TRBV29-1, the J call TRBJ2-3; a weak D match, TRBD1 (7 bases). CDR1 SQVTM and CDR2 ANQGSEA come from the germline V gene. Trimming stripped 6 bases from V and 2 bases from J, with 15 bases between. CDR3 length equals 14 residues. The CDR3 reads CSVPTRGATDTQYF. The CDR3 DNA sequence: TGCAGCGTCCCGACCAGGGGGGCCACAGATACGCAGTATTTT.

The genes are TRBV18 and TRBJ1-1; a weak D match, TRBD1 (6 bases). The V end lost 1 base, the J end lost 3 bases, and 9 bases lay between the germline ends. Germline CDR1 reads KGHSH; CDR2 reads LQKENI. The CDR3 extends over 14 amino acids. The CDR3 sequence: CASSPLGGDTEAFF. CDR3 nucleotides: TGTGCCAGCTCACCACTAGGGGGGGACACTGAAGCTTTCTTT.

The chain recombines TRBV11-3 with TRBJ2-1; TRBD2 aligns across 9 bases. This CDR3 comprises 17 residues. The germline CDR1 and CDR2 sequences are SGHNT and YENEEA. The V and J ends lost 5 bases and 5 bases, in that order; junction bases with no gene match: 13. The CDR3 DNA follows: TGTGCCAGCAGCGGCATCACTAGCGGGCTTACCAACAATGAGCAGTTCTTC. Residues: CASSGITSGLTNNEQFF.

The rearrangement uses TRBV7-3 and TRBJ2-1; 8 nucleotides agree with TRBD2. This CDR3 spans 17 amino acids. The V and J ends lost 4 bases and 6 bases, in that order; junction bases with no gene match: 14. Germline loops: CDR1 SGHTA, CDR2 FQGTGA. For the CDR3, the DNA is TGTGCCAGCAGCTCGGGCAGCGGGGGAGTAAGCCTCAATGAGCAGTTCTTC. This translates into CASSSGSGGVSLNEQFF.

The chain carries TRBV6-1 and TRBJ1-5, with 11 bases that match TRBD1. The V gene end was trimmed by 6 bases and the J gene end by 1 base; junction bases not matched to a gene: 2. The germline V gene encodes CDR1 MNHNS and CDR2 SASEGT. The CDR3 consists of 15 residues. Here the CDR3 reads CASRGTGGSNQPQHF. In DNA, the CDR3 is TGTGCCAGCAGGGGGACAGGGGGGAGCAATCAGCCCCAGCATTTT.

Here the CDR3 reads CASSIRSGVTNQPQHF. The CDR3 bases are TGTGCCAGTAGTATCCGGTCGGGGGTGACGAATCAGCCCCAGCATTTT. The rearrangement links TRBV19 to TRBJ1-5; perhaps TRBD1 as D (5 bases). The V end lost 3 bases, the J end lost 4 bases, and 16 bases lay between the germline ends. Germline CDR1 LNHDA, CDR2 SQIVND (reference sequence). There are 16 residues in the CDR3.

CDR3 residues: CASSSLFGTGKRGWNTIYF. CDR3 sequence (DNA): TGTGCCAGCAGCTCCTTGTTCGGGACAGGTAAACGGGGTTGGAACACCATATATTTT. V and J are TRBV9 and TRBJ1-3; TRBD1 matches at 8 bases. The CDR3 is 19 amino acids. Per the germline V gene, CDR1 is SGDLS and CDR2 is YYNGEE. V lost 4 bases, J lost 7 bases, and 22 bases stayed unmatched.

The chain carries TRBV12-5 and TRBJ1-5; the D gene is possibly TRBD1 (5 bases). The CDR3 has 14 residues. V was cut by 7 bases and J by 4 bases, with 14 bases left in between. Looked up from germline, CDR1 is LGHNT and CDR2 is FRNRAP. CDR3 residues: CASARDGMNQPQHF. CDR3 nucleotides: TGTGCTAGTGCCCGGGACGGGATGAATCAGCCCCAGCATTTT.

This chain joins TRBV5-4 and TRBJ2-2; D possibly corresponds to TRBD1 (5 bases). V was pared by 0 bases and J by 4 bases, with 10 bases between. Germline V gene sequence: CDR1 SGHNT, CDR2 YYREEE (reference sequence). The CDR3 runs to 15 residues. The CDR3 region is CASSLGQSFTGELFF. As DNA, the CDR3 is TGTGCCAGCAGCTTGGGACAGTCTTTCACCGGGGAGCTGTTTTTT.

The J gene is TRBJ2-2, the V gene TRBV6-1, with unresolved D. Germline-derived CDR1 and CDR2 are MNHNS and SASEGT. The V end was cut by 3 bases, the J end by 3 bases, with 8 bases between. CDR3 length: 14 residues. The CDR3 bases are TGTGCCAGCAGTGAGGGGTCCCACACCGGGGAGCTGTTTTTT. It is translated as CASSEGSHTGELFF.

Here the CDR3 reads CASRLQGGTGELFF. The DNA for the CDR3 is TGTGCCAGCAGACTACAGGGCGGGACCGGGGAGCTGTTTTTT. This rearrangement joins TRBV27 to TRBJ2-2, with D perhaps matching TRBD1 (6 bases). V was trimmed by 6 bases and J by 5 bases, leaving 13 bases between them. The CDR3 consists of 14 residues. The germline CDR1 and CDR2 sequences are MNHEY and SMNVEV (reference sequence).